This TCR beta chain was sequenced in a study of control samples from healthy donors and cancer patients. Germline loops: CDR1 MDHEN, CDR2 SYDVKM. Deletions cut 3 bases from V and 0 bases from J, with 5 bases between. This CDR3 has 13 residues. Using immunoSEQ multiplex PCR, the repertoire was profiled, and TCRdb retains in-frame clones only, with some absent. The table shows roughly 190,000 clones, with around 92% occurring only once. This receptor was identified in a woman aged 30 to 39 in good health. The chain has TRBV28 and TRBJ1-1; D is ambiguous. Sequenced: blood. CDR3 region: CASSFNMNTEAFF. The CDR3 coding sequence is TGTGCCAGCAGTTTCAACATGAACACTGAAGCTTTCTTT.